The 4 T cell receptor beta chains below were found in one sample sequenced in a study of cytomegalovirus exposure and HLA in healthy donors. Sequencing was performed with immunoSEQ multiplex PCR; in TCRdb, only in-frame clones are kept and a portion is missing. This table has some 210,000 clones, 83% appearing once. Sample: PBMCs. The receptor source for this set is a young woman in good health and CMV-seronegative.

This clone showed up just once. The V call is TRBV30, the J call TRBJ2-1; D possibly corresponds to TRBD2 (6 bases). The CDR3 length is 13 residues. Trimming removed 2 bases at V and 9 bases at J, with 14 bases between. From germline, CDR1 is GTSNPN and CDR2 SVGIG (reference sequence). The CDR3: CAWSPRLDGEQFF. In nucleotides, the CDR3 is TGTGCCTGGAGTCCACGACTAGACGGTGAGCAGTTCTTC.

This chain joins TRBV5-6 and TRBJ1-1, with 9 nucleotides matching TRBD1. V dropped 4 bases and J dropped 0; count of bases not matched to a gene: 7. The CDR3 totals 16 residues. Germline V gene lookup returns CDR1 SGHDT and CDR2 YYEEEE. This CDR3 is CASSPDRGVLNTEAFF. The CDR3 DNA reads as TGTGCCAGCAGCCCCGACAGGGGGGTGCTGAACACTGAAGCTTTCTTT.

The chain uses TRBV12-5 and TRBJ1-1; D not certain. V was trimmed by 0 bases and J by 7 bases, leaving 15 bases between them. CDR1 is LGHNT and CDR2 is FRNRAP in the germline V gene. The CDR3 is made up of 15 amino acids. The CDR3 DNA follows: TGTGCTAGTGGTTTGGTACTTGACCTCGGGAGTGAAGCTTTCTTT. Protein sequence: CASGLVLDLGSEAFF.

The gene calls are TRBV7-9 and TRBJ2-7, with a possible D match to TRBD2 (6 bases). The V end lost 10 bases, the J end lost 4 bases, and 11 bases lay between the germline ends. CDR1 SEHNR and CDR2 FQNEAQ come from the germline V gene (reference sequence). The CDR3 is made up of 11 amino acids. The DNA for the CDR3 is TGTGCCATAGGGCGGGGATACGAGCAGTACTTC. Amino acid sequence: CAIGRGYEQYF.